Listed here are 29 T cell receptor beta chains from one sample, sequenced in a study of CD8 T cells in Susac syndrome. Reverse transcription of about 0.45 to 1 ug RNA was carried out with random hexamers. TCRdb processed the immunoSEQ multiplex PCR reads anew with MiXCR; each CDR3 protein has one entry. Seen here are tens of thousands of distinct CDR3 sequences, around 94% observed once, and the top ten hold around 0.25%. Material for sequencing was CD8+ T cells from PBMCs. These receptors came from a human donor in good health.

This clonotype was counted a single time. The V gene is TRBV24-1, the J gene TRBJ2-1; 7 bases match TRBD2. CDR1 is KGHDR, CDR2 SFDVKD, per germline. The CDR3 totals 15 residues. Losses at the gene ends were 3 bases for V and 7 bases for J; bases not matched to a gene: 8. CDR3 DNA sequence: TGTGCCACCAGTGATCTCAGGGTGCGGGAGAATGAGCAGTTCTTC. Translated: CATSDLRVRENEQFF.

The J gene is TRBJ2-1, the V gene TRBV5-6; D is unresolved. CDR1 SGHDT and CDR2 YYEEEE come from the germline V gene. This CDR3 contains 16 residues. V shed 7 bases and J shed 0 bases, with 17 bases lying between them. The CDR3 DNA follows: TGTGCCAGCGGGCTCCGGCGGCCTAGCTCCTACAATGAGCAGTTCTTC. The encoded protein is CASGLRRPSSYNEQFF.

The chain couples TRBV24-1 to TRBJ2-2, with D unresolved. The germline V gene encodes CDR1 KGHDR and CDR2 SFDVKD. The CDR3 is 14 residues long. V was cut by 3 bases and J by 2 bases, with 6 bases left in between. The CDR3 DNA is TGTGCCACCAGTGATGACCCAAACACCGGGGAGCTGTTTTTT. This codes for CATSDDPNTGELFF.

This clonotype was detected once. The chain is built from TRBV12-3 or TRBV12-4 and TRBJ1-1; D ambiguous. The length of the CDR3 is 15 residues. Trimming cost V 8 bases and J 0 bases, with 16 bases left between them. The CDR3 DNA follows: TGTGCCAGCCTACCTTTCGCACCGATGAACACTGAAGCTTTCTTT. This sequence encodes CASLPFAPMNTEAFF.

The chain carries TRBV20-1 and TRBJ1-4, with 7 positions matching TRBD1. Germline V gene lookup returns CDR1 DFQATT and CDR2 SNEGSKA (reference sequence). V gave up 2 bases and J gave up 6 bases; unmatched junction bases: 9. This CDR3 has 15 residues. DNA for the CDR3: TGCAGTGCTAGACCATTGACAGGGCCTGATGAAAAACTGTTTTTT. Amino acid sequence: CSARPLTGPDEKLFF.

The rearrangement joins TRBV16 to TRBJ1-5, with no clear D. Germline V lookup: CDR1 KGHSY, CDR2 FQNENV. The CDR3 contains 14 residues. Deletions cut 3 bases from V and 4 bases from J, with 10 bases between. The DNA of the CDR3 is TGTGCCAGCAGCCATGGGGTGGGGAATCAGCCCCAGCATTTT. Residues: CASSHGVGNQPQHF.

The chain uses TRBV28 and TRBJ2-3; TRBD1 is a possible D gene (5 bases). CDR1 and CDR2 (germline): MDHEN, SYDVKM. Between the trimmed V and J ends, which lost 3 bases and 10 bases, there was a span of 14 bases. This CDR3 has 13 amino acids. CDR3 nucleotide sequence: TGTGCCAGCAGTTTCGCTAGGGGCCCTTCGCAGTATTTT. Translating gives CASSFARGPSQYF.

The chain joins TRBV29-1 to TRBJ1-1; the D is unclear. The CDR3 extends over 15 amino acids. V lost 6 bases, J lost 0 bases, and 17 bases lay in between. Per germline, CDR1 SQVTM and CDR2 ANQGSEA. The CDR3 here is CSVGELGLMNTEAFF. The CDR3 nucleotides read TGCAGCGTGGGTGAGCTGGGATTAATGAACACTGAAGCTTTCTTT.

This clonotype was recorded a few times. The chain links TRBV4-2 to TRBJ2-1; D is ambiguous. The CDR3 loop spans 15 amino acids. Trimming left V 0 bases short and J 8 bases short, with 14 bases between. Germline lookup yields CDR1 LGHNA and CDR2 YNFKEQ. The CDR3 loop reads CASSQESMELDEQFF. The DNA of the CDR3 is TGTGCCAGCAGCCAAGAATCTATGGAGTTGGATGAGCAGTTCTTC.

The chain has TRBV28 and TRBJ2-7; the D gene could be TRBD1 or TRBD2 (6 bases each). The V end lost 6 bases, the J end lost 7 bases, and 10 bases lay between the germline ends. Germline V gives CDR1 MDHEN, CDR2 SYDVKM. The CDR3 is made up of 11 amino acids. The CDR3 protein is CASRWRGEQYV. As DNA, the CDR3 is TGTGCCAGCAGGTGGAGGGGGGAGCAGTACGTC.

V usage is TRBV7-9 and J usage is TRBJ1-5, with D hard to call. With 7 bases removed from V and 8 bases from J, the gap between germline ends came to 12 bases. Germline V gives CDR1 SEHNR, CDR2 FQNEAQ (reference sequence). The CDR3 has 12 amino acids. CDR3 amino acids: CASNPDPKPQHF. In DNA form, the CDR3 reads TGTGCCAGCAACCCCGACCCAAAGCCCCAGCATTTT. Based on the CDR3 plus reference TRBV7-9 and TRBJ1-5, the full variable domain is DTGVSQNPRHKITKRGQNVTFRCDPISEHNRLYWYRQTLGQGPEFLTYFQNEAQLEKSRLLSDRFSAERPKGSFSTLEIQRTEQGDSAMYLCASNPDPKPQHFGDGTRLSIL.

The gene calls are TRBV7-8 and TRBJ2-1, with D uncertain. V was cut by 5 bases and J by 6 bases, with 14 bases left in between. This CDR3 has 14 residues. The germline V gene encodes CDR1 SGHVS and CDR2 FQNEAQ. The chain's CDR3 is CASSTTVTSNEQFF. CDR3 in DNA: TGTGCCAGCAGCACGACCGTGACAAGCAATGAGCAGTTCTTC.

This sequence joins TRBV12-3 or TRBV12-4 and TRBJ1-1; no definite D call. The CDR3 has 12 residues. The V end was cut by 7 bases, the J end by 5 bases, with 11 bases between. The CDR3 sequence is CASTFGPTEAFF. The CDR3 DNA follows: TGTGCCAGCACCTTCGGTCCTACTGAAGCTTTCTTT.

The rearrangement joins TRBV20-1 to TRBJ2-7; TRBD2 aligns across 8 bases. Germline values: CDR1 DFQATT, CDR2 SNEGSKA (reference sequence). Trimming cost V 2 bases and J 0 bases; bases outside gene matches: 6. This CDR3 region has 15 residues. As DNA, the CDR3 is TGCAGTGCTAGAAGTCTAGCGGGCGACTCCTACGAGCAGTACGTC. Amino acids: CSARSLAGDSYEQYV.

This chain joins TRBV5-8 and TRBJ2-5; 9 bases are shared with TRBD2. Germline V gene sequence: CDR1 SGHTS, CDR2 YDEGEE. V was pared by 4 bases and J by 4 bases, with 14 bases of the junction left unmatched. This CDR3 has 17 amino acids. The chain's CDR3 is CASSRAGGQADRETQYF. The CDR3 nucleotides are TGTGCCAGCAGCCGGGCGGGAGGGCAGGCGGATCGAGAGACCCAGTACTTC.

The V and J genes are TRBV6-2 or TRBV6-3 and TRBJ1-2, with D perhaps matching TRBD1 (6 bases). The V gene lost 5 bases and the J gene lost 1 base, with 14 bases spanning the gap. The V gene's germline CDR1 is MNHEY and CDR2 SVGEGT. The CDR3 has 15 amino acids. CDR3 coding DNA: TGTGCCAGCAGTCACGGACAGATGGGTAACTATGGCTACACCTTC. Its protein is CASSHGQMGNYGYTF.

The V call is TRBV6-5, the J call TRBJ1-2; TRBD1 is a possible D gene (6 bases). CDR1 is MNHEY, CDR2 SVGAGI, per germline. The V and J ends lost 5 bases and 5 bases respectively, with 15 bases between them. This CDR3 contains 14 residues. In DNA, the CDR3 is TGTGCCAGCAGTCGGGATGGACAGCGGTATGGCTACACCTTC. It encodes CASSRDGQRYGYTF.

This clonotype is a singleton in its sample. Germline and junction disagree at one end, which may indicate a read error. The V and J genes are TRBV5-1 and TRBJ2-4; D may be TRBD1 (6 bases). This CDR3 comprises 16 residues. Germline CDR1 and CDR2: SGHRS and YFSETQ. The DNA of the CDR3 is TGCGCCAGCAGCGTGGACAGTTCCCTAGCCAAAAACATTCAGTGCTTC. This translates into CASSVDSSLAKNIQCF.

The genes are TRBV2 and TRBJ1-2; D call uncertain. CDR3 length: 10 residues. The V gene's germline CDR1 is SNHLY and CDR2 FYNNEI. Trimming took off 4 bases at V and 8 bases at J, with 5 bases between the two ends. In DNA, the CDR3 is TGTGCCAGCAGTGTGGCAGGCTACACCTTC. This gives the protein CASSVAGYTF.

The chain uses TRBV9 and TRBJ1-2; 7 nucleotides match TRBD1. With 4 bases clipped from V and 2 bases from J, the junction kept 8 bases outside the gene matches. Germline V gives CDR1 SGDLS, CDR2 YYNGEE. The CDR3 is 15 amino acids. This CDR3 reads CASSPGIQGNYGYTF. CDR3 DNA sequence: TGTGCCAGCAGCCCAGGCATACAGGGGAACTATGGCTACACCTTC.

The chain combines TRBV27 with TRBJ1-1; 11 bases fit TRBD1. The germline V gene has CDR1 MNHEY and CDR2 SMNVEV (reference sequence). After removal of 4 bases from V and 1 base from J, the junction contained 2 bases not matched to a gene. The CDR3 length is 15 residues. This CDR3 reads CASSSGTGGNTEAFF. The CDR3 DNA sequence: TGTGCCAGCAGTTCCGGGACAGGGGGGAACACTGAAGCTTTCTTT.

The V gene is TRBV27, the J gene TRBJ2-4; the D is unclear. Trimming pared 4 bases from V and 0 bases from J, leaving 4 bases between. Per the germline V gene, CDR1 is MNHEY and CDR2 is SMNVEV (reference sequence). The CDR3 covers 13 residues. The CDR3 DNA reads as TGTGCCAGCAGTTCACTAGCCAAAAACATTCAGTACTTC. Translating gives CASSSLAKNIQYF.

This clonotype appeared a single time. The genes are TRBV6-5 and TRBJ1-4, with D perhaps given as TRBD1 or TRBD2 (5 bases each). TRBJ2-2 explains the end of the DNA better; the J call may be wrong. The germline V gene has CDR1 MNHEY and CDR2 SVGAGI. This CDR3 is built from 11 residues. The CDR3 coding sequence is TGTGCCAGCAGGTGGGGGGGGGAGCTGTTTTTT. Residues: CASRWGGELFF.

The rearrangement uses TRBV25-1 and TRBJ1-5; 7 bases are shared with TRBD1. Germline values: CDR1 MGHDK, CDR2 SYGVNS. V lost 4 bases to trimming and J lost 4 bases; unmatched junction nucleotides: 4. The CDR3 consists of 14 residues. The CDR3 loop is CASSVQGRNQPQHF. In DNA form, the CDR3 reads TGTGCCAGCAGTGTACAGGGGAGGAATCAGCCCCAGCATTTT.

The V and J genes are TRBV2 and TRBJ1-1; unclear D gene. The CDR3 consists of 15 residues. V gave up 7 bases and J gave up 0 bases, with 15 bases separating them. Germline V gives CDR1 SNHLY, CDR2 FYNNEI. DNA of the CDR3: TGTGCCAGCATCCCTCTGGAAGGGATGAACACTGAAGCTTTCTTT. This encodes CASIPLEGMNTEAFF.

This chain joins TRBV7-9 and TRBJ2-7; tentatively, D is TRBD1 (5 bases). The CDR3 extends over 13 amino acids. V was clipped by 3 bases and J by 2 bases, with 8 bases between them. Germline-derived CDR1 and CDR2 are SEHNR and FQNEAQ (reference sequence). The chain's CDR3 is CASSFGAPYEQYV. CDR3 nucleotide sequence: TGTGCCAGCAGCTTTGGGGCCCCCTACGAGCAGTACGTC.

In nucleotides, the CDR3 is TGTGCCAGCAGGGCGAACAGGGGGCCCCAGCATTTT. It translates to CASRANRGPQHF. J is TRBJ1-5 and V is TRBV2; 7 bases fit TRBD1. Germline-derived CDR1 and CDR2 are SNHLY and FYNNEI. The CDR3 is made up of 12 amino acids. The trim removed 6 bases at V and 9 bases at J, leaving 5 bases unmatched.

J is TRBJ1-6 and V is TRBV4-3; the D is unclear. Deletions cut 1 base from V and 13 bases from J, with 17 bases between. The CDR3 has 15 residues. Germline V lookup: CDR1 LGHNA, CDR2 YSLEER. CDR3 coding DNA: TGCGCCAGCAGCCAAGCGGCTTCGGCGGGTTGGCCCCTCCACTTT. Encoded protein: CASSQAASAGWPLHF.

The chain carries TRBV7-8 and TRBJ2-7; no clear D gene. Trimming took 6 bases from V and 0 from J, leaving 6 bases between them. Germline loops: CDR1 SGHVS, CDR2 FQNEAQ. This CDR3 is built from 12 residues. CDR3 sequence (DNA): TGTGCCAGCAGTGGGCCCTCCTACGAGCAGTACGTC. The encoded protein is CASSGPSYEQYV.